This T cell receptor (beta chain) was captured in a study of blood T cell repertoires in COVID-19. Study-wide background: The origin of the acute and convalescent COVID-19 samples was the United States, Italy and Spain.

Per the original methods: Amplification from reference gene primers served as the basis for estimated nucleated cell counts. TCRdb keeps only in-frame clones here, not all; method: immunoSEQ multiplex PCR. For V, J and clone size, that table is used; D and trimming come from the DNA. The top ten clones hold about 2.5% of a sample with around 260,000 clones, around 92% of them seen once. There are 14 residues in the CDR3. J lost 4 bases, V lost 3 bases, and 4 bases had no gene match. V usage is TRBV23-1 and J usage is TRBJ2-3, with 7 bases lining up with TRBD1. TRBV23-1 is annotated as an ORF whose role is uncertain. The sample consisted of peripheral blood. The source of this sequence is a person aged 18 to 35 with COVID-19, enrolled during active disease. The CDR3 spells CASSQFDRADTQYF. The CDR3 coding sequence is TGCGCCAGCAGTCAGTTTGACAGGGCAGATACGCAGTATTTT.